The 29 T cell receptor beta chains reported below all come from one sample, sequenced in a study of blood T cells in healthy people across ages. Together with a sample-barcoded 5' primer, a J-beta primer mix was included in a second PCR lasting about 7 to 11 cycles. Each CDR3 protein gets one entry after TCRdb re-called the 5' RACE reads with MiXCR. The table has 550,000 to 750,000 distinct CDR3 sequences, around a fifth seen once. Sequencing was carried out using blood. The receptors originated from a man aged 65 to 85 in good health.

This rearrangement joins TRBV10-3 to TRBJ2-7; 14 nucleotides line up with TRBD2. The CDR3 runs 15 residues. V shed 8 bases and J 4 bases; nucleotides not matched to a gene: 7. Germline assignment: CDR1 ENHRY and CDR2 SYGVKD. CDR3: CAILSGTSGSYEQYF. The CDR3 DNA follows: TGTGCCATCTTATCCGGGACTAGCGGGAGTTACGAGCAGTACTTC.

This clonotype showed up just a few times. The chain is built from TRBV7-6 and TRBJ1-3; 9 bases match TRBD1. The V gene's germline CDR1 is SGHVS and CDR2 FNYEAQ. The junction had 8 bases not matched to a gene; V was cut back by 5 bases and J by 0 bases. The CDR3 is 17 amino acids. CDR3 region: CASSQYTGGDSGNTIYF. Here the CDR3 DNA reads TGTGCCAGCAGCCAATACACAGGGGGCGACTCTGGAAACACCATATATTTT. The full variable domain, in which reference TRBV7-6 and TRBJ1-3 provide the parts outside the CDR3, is GAGVSQSPRYKVTKRGQDVALRCDPISGHVSLYWYRQALGQGPEFLTYFNYEAQQDKSGLPNDRFSAERPEGSISTLTIQRTEQRDSAMYRCASSQYTGGDSGNTIYFGEGSWLTVV.

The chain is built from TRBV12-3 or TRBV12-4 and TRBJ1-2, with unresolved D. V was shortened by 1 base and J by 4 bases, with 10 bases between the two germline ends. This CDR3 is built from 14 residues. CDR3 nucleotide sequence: TGTGCCAGCAGTTTAGGCGGTCCGGGCTATGGCTACACCTTC. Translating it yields CASSLGGPGYGYTF.

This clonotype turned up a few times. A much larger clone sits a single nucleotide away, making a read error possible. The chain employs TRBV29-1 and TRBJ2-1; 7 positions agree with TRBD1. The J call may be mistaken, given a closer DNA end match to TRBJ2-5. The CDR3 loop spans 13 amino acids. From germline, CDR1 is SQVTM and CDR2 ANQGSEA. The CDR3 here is CSVGTGVQETQYF. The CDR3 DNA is TGCAGCGTTGGGACAGGAGTACAAGAGACCCAGTACTTC.

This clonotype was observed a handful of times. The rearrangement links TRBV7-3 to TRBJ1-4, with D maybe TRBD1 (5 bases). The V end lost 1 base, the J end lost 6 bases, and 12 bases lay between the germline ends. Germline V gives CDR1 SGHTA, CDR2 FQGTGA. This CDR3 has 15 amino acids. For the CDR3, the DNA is TGTGCCAGCAGCTTAAGCGGGGCCAATGATGAAAAACTGTTTTTT. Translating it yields CASSLSGANDEKLFF.

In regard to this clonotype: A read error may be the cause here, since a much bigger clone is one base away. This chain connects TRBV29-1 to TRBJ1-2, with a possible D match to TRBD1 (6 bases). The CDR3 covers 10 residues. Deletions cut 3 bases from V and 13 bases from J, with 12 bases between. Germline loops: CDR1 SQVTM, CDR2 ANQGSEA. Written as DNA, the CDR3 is TGCAGCGTTGATTTCAGGGGTATCACCTTC. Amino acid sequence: CSVDFRGITF.

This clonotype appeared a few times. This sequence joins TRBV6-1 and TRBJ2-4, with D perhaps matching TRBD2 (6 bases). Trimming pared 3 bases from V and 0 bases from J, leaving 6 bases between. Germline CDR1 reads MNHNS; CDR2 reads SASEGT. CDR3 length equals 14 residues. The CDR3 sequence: CASSDGGAKNIQYF. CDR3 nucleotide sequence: TGTGCCAGCAGTGACGGGGGAGCCAAAAACATTCAGTACTTC.

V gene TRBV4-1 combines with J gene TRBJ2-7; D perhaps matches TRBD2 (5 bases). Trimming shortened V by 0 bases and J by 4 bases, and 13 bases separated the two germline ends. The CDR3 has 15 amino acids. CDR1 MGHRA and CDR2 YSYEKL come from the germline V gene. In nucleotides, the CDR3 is TGCGCCAGCAGCCAAGACGAGACTATCGTATACGAGCAGTACTTC. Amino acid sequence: CASSQDETIVYEQYF.

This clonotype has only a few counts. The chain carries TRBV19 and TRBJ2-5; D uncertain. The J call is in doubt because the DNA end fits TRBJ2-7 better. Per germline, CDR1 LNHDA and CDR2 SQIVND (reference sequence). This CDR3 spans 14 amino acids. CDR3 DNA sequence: TGTGCCAGTAGTGTCGAGCTACAGAGCTACGAGCAGTACTTC. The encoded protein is CASSVELQSYEQYF.

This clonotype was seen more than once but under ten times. The CDR3, as DNA: TGCGCCAGCAGCGCCCCGGGACAGGGGCTTCACCCCTCCTACAATGAGCAGTTCTTC. This sequence encodes CASSAPGQGLHPSYNEQFF. The V and J genes are TRBV5-1 and TRBJ2-1; 10 bases line up with TRBD1. Germline V gene lookup returns CDR1 SGHRS and CDR2 YFSETQ. V trimming: 4 bases; J trimming: 0 bases; junction bases outside the gene matches: 13. The CDR3 extends over 19 amino acids.

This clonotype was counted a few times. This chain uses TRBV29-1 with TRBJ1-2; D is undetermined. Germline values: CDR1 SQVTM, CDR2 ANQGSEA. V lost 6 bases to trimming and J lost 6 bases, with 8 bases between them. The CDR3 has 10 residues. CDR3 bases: TGCAGCGTGACTCGAGATGGCTACACCTTC. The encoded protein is CSVTRDGYTF.

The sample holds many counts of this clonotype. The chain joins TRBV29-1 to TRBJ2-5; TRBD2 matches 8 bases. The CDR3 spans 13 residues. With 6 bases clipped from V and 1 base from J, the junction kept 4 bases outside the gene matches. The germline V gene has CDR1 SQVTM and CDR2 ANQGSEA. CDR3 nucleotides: TGCAGCGTGGATACTAGCGGCCAAGAGACCCAGTACTTC. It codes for CSVDTSGQETQYF. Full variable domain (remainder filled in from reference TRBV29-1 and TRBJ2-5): SAVISQKPSRDICQRGTSLTIQCQVDSQVTMMFWYRQQPGQSLTLIATANQGSEATYESGFVIDKFPISRPNLTFSTLTVSNMSPEDSSIYLCSVDTSGQETQYFGPGTRLLVL.

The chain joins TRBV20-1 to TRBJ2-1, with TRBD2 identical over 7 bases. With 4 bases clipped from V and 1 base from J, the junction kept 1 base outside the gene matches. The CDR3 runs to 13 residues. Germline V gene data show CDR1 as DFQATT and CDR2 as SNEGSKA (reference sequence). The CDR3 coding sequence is TGCAGTGCTATGGGAGGGTCCTACAATGAGCAGTTCTTC. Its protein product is CSAMGGSYNEQFF.

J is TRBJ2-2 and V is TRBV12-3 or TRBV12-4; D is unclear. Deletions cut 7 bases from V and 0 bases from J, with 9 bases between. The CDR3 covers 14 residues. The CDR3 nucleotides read TGTGCCAGCACTTATGGACCGAACACCGGGGAGCTGTTTTTT. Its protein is CASTYGPNTGELFF.

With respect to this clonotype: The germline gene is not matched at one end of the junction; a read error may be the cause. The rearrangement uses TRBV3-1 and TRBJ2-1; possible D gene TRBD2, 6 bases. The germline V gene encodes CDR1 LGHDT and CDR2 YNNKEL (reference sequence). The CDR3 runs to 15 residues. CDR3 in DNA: TGTGCCAGCAGCCAAGCTGGAGGGCCTTTGAATGAGCAGCTCTTC. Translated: CASSQAGGPLNEQLF.

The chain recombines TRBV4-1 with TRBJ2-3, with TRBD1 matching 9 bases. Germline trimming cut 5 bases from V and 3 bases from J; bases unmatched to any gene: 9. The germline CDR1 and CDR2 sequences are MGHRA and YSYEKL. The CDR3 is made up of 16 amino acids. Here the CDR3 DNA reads TGCGCCAGCAGCTTCCCCCGGGACAGGGCAACAGATACGCAGTATTTT. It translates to CASSFPRDRATDTQYF.

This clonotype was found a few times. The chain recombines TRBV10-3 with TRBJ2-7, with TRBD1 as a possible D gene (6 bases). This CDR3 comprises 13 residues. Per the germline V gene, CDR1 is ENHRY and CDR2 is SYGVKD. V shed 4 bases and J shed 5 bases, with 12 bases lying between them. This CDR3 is CAISAGHVNEQYF. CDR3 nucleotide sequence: TGTGCCATCAGTGCGGGACACGTCAACGAGCAGTACTTC.

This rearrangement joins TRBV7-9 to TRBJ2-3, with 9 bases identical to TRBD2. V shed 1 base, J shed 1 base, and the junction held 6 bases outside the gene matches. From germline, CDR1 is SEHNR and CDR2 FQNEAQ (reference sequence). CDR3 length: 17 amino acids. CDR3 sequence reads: CASSLEASGTRTDTQYF. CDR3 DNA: TGTGCCAGCAGCTTAGAGGCTAGCGGGACCCGCACAGATACGCAGTATTTT.

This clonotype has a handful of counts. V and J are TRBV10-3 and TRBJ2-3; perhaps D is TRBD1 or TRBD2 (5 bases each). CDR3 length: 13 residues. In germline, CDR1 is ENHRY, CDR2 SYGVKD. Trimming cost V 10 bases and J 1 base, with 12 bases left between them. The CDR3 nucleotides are TGTGCCACGACTCGGGACGGCACAGATACGCAGTATTTT. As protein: CATTRDGTDTQYF.

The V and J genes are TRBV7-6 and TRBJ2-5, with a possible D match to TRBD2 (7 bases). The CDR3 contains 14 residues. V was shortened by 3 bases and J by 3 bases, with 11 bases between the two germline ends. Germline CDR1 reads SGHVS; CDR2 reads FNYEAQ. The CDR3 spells CASSLGGGKETQYF. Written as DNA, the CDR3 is TGTGCCAGCAGCTTGGGAGGGGGGAAAGAGACCCAGTACTTC.

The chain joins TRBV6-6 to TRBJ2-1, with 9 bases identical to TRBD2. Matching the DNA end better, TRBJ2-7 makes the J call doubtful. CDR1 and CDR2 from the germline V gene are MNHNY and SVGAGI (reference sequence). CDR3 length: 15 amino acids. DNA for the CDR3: TGTGCCAGCAGTTACGGGGCGGGAGGGACCTACGAGCAGTACTTC. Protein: CASSYGAGGTYEQYF.

The CDR3 nucleotides read TGTGCCAGCAGCCCAAGGGGCAGGGAAAACACCGGGGAGCTGTTTTTT. Protein sequence: CASSPRGRENTGELFF. This rearrangement joins TRBV7-2 to TRBJ2-2, with a tentative D call TRBD1 (5 bases). The ends were cut back, 5 bases at V and 2 bases at J, with 15 bases in the middle. This CDR3 region has 16 residues. Germline lookup yields CDR1 SGHTA and CDR2 FQGNSA.

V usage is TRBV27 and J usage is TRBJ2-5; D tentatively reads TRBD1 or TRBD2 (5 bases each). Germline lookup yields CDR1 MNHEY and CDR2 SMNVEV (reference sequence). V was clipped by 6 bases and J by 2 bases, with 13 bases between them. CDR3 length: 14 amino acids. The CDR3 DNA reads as TGTGCCAGCAGCAAAACGGGGCAGCAAGAGACCCAGTACTTC. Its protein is CASSKTGQQETQYF.

The CDR3 loop is CASSPAVQGVDTEAFF. The CDR3 DNA reads TGCGCCAGCAGCCCGGCGGTTCAGGGGGTGGACACTGAAGCTTTCTTT. This rearrangement joins TRBV5-1 to TRBJ1-1; 7 nucleotides line up with TRBD1. Trimming removed 4 bases from V and 3 bases from J; junction bases left unmatched: 12. The CDR3 is made up of 16 amino acids. Germline lookup yields CDR1 SGHRS and CDR2 YFSETQ.

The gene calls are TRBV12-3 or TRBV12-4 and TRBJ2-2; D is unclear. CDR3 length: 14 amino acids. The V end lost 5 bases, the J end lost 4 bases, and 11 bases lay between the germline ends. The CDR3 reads CASSPLRSTGELFF. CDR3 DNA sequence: TGTGCCAGCAGTCCGCTTAGAAGCACCGGGGAGCTGTTTTTT.

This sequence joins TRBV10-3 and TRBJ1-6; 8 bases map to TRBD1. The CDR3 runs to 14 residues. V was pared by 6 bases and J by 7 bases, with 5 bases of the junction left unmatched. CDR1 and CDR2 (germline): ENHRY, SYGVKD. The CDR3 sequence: CAISQDRDNSPLHF. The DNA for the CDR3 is TGTGCCATCAGCCAGGACAGGGACAATTCACCCCTCCACTTT.

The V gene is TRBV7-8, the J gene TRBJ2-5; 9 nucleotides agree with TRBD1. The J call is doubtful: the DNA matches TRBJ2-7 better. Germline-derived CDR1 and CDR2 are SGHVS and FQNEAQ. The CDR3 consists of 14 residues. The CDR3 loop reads CASSKQGAVYEQYF. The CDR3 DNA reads TGTGCCAGCAGCAAACAGGGGGCGGTCTACGAGCAGTACTTC.

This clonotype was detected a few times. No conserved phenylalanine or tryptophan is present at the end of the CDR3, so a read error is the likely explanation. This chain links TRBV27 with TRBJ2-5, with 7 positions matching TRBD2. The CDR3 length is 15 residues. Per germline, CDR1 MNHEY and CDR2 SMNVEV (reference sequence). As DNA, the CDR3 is TGTGCCTGCAGTTTAGGGGCGGGAGTCCAAGAGACCCAGTACCTC. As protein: CACSLGAGVQETQYL.

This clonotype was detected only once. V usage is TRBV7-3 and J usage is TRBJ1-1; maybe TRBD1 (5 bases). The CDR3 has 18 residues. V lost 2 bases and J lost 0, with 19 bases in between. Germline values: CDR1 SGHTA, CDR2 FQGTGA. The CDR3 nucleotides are TGTGCCAGCAGCTTATACGCGGGGCTCATGCCCATGAACACTGAAGCTTTCTTT. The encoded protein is CASSLYAGLMPMNTEAFF.